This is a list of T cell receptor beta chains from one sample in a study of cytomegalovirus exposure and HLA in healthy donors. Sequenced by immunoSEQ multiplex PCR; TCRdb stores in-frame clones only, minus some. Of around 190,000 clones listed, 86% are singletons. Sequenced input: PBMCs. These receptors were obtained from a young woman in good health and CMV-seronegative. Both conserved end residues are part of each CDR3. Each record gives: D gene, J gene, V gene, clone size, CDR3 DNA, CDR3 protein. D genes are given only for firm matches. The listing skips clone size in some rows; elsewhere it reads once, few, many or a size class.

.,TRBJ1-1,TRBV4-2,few,TGTGCCAGCAGCCAAGGCCGGACGTTAGGGGTTACTGAAGCTTTCTTT,CASSQGRTLGVTEAFF
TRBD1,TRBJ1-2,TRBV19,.,TGTGCCAGTAGTCCCCGGGACAGCCTGGGGTATGGCTACACCTTC,CASSPRDSLGYGYTF
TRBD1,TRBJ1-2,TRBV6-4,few,TGTGCCAGCAGTGGCACAGGGGCATTACTGTTC,CASSGTGALLF
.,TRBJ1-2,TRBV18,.,TGTGCCAGCTCACCTAGAGAAAACTATGGCTACACCTTC,CASSPRENYGYTF
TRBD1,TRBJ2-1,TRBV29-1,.,TGCAGCGTCCGGGGTCAACAGGGGGGAGGTTACTACAATGAGCAGTTCTTC,CSVRGQQGGGYYNEQFF
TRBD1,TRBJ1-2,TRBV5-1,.,TGCGCCAGCAGCCTTAGCGACAGGGGAGACTATGGCTACACCTTC,CASSLSDRGDYGYTF
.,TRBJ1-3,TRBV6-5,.,TGTGCCAGCAGTTACCTAGGCGGCGGAAACACCATATATTTT,CASSYLGGGNTIYF
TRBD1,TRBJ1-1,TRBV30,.,TGTGCCTGGAGTAGGACAGGGAACACTGAAGCTTTCTTT,CAWSRTGNTEAFF
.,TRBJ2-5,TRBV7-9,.,TGTGCCAGCAGCCTACTTACCCCGACAGTCCAAGAGACCCAGTACTTC,CASSLLTPTVQETQYF
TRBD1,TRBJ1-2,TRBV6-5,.,TGTGCCAGCAGTTACGGCGGAGGGGGCAGGGGGAATGGCTACACCTTC,CASSYGGGGRGNGYTF
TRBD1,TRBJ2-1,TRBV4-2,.,TGTGCCAGCAGCCAATGGGACAGCGCGAATGAGCAGTTCTTC,CASSQWDSANEQFF
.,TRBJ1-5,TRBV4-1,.,TGCGCCAGCAGCCCGACAGGAGTTTGGGGTCAGCCCCAGCATTTT,CASSPTGVWGQPQHF
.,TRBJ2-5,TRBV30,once,TGTGCCTGGAGTCCCCTTAGTGAGCCCGAGCACCAGTACTTC,CAWSPLSEPEHQYF
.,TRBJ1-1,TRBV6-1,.,TGTGCCAGCAGTGCGACCCGACAGAGGAACACTGAAGCTTTCTTT,CASSATRQRNTEAFF
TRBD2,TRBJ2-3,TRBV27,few,TGTGCCAGCAGATTTACCAGGGGGAGAGCTAGCGGGGGCCCAGATACGCAGTATTTT,CASRFTRGRASGGPDTQYF
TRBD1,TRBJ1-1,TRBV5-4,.,TGTGCCAGCAGCGGGGGACAGGGGATCCCCAAAACTTCTGAAGCTTTCTTT,CASSGGQGIPKTSEAFF